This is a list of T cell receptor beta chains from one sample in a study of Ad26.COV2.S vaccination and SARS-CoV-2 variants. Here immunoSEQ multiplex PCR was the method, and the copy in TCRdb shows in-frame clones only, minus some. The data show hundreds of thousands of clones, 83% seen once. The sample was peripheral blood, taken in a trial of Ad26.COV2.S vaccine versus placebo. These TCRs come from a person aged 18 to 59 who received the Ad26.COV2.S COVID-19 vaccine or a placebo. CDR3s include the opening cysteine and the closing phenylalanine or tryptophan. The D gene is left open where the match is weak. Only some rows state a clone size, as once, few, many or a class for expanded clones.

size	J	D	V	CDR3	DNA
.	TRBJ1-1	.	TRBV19	CASKQGGTEAFF	TGTGCCAGCAAACAGGGTGGCACTGAAGCTTTCTTT
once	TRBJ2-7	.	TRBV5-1	CASSLSGEREQYF	TGCGCCAGCAGCTTGTCAGGGGAGCGCGAGCAGTACTTC
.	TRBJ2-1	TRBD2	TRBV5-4	CASSLSKLAGKYNEQFF	TGTGCCAGCAGTTTGAGTAAGTTAGCGGGAAAATACAATGAGCAGTTCTTC
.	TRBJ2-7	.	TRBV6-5	CASSYSRPPYEQYF	TGTGCCAGCAGTTACTCGAGGCCTCCCTACGAGCAGTACTTC
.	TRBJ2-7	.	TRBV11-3	CASSRDRFYEQYF	TGTGCCAGCAGCCGAGACAGGTTCTACGAGCAGTACTTC
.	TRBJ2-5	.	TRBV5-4	CASSFSEGETQYF	TGTGCCAGCAGCTTTTCGGAAGGAGAGACCCAGTACTTC
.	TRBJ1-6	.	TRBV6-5	CASSLSGPRYNSPLHF	TGTGCCAGCAGTTTGTCGGGACCGAGATATAATTCACCCCTCCACTTT
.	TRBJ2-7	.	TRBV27	CASRGFSSTSYEQYF	TGTGCCAGCAGGGGATTCTCATCGACTAGCTACGAGCAGTACTTC
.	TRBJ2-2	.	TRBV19	CASSLRRGVATGELFF	TGTGCCAGTAGTCTCCGCAGGGGGGTCGCGACCGGGGAGCTGTTTTTT
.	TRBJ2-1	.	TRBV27	CASSPRLLYNEQFF	TGTGCCAGCAGTCCTCGACTACTTTACAATGAGCAGTTCTTC
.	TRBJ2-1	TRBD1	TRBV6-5	CASSSRQGQGMFF	TGTGCCAGCAGTTCGCGACAAGGACAGGGGATGTTCTTC
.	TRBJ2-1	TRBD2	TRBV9	CASSVAFSGGQGYNEQFF	TGTGCCAGCAGCGTAGCTTTTAGCGGGGGGCAGGGGTACAATGAGCAGTTCTTC
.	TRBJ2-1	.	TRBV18	CASSPQRDNNEQFF	TGTGCCAGCTCACCACAGCGGGACAACAATGAGCAGTTCTTC
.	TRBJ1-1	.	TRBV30	CACLMGGANTEAFF	TGTGCCTGCCTAATGGGGGGGGCGAACACTGAAGCTTTCTTT
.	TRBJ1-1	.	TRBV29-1	CSVGGALNTEAFF	TGCAGCGTTGGGGGGGCCCTGAACACTGAAGCTTTCTTT
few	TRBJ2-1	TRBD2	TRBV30	CAWSALAGGVEQFF	TGTGCCTGGAGTGCTCTAGCGGGAGGGGTTGAGCAGTTCTTC
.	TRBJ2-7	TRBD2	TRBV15	CATSGLLAGERYEQYF	TGTGCCACCAGCGGACTCTTAGCGGGAGAGAGGTACGAGCAGTACTTC
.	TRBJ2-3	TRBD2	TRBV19	CASGTSGTDTQYF	TGTGCCAGTGGGACTAGCGGAACAGATACGCAGTATTTT
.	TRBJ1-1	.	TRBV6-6	CASNRELNTEAFF	TGTGCCAGCAACCGGGAACTGAACACTGAAGCTTTCTTT
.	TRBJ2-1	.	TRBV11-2	CASSPWDLGSHEQFF	TGTGCCAGCAGCCCCTGGGACTTGGGGAGCCATGAGCAGTTCTTC
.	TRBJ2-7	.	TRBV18	CASSPGPSYEQYF	TGTGCCAGCTCACCCGGTCCTTCCTACGAGCAGTACTTC
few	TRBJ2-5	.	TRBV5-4	CASSPPREETQYF	TGTGCCAGCAGCCCCCCCAGGGAAGAGACCCAGTACTTC
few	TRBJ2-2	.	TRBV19	CASSYRGGELFF	TGTGCCAGTAGTTATCGGGGCGGGGAGCTGTTTTTT
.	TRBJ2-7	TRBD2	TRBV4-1	CASSRMASGRALLSYEQYF	TGCGCCAGCAGCCGGATGGCTAGCGGGAGGGCCCTTCTCTCCTACGAGCAGTACTTC
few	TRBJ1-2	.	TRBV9	CASSRAGDGYTF	TGTGCCAGCAGCCGGGCAGGGGATGGCTACACCTTC
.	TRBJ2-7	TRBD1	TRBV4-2	CASSGYRDSYEQYF	TGTGCCAGCAGCGGCTACCGGGACAGCTACGAGCAGTACTTC
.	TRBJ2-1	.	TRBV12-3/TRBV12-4	CASTLYNEQFF	TGTGCCAGCACCCTCTACAATGAGCAGTTCTTC
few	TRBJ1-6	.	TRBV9	CASSADRVSSPLHF	TGTGCCAGCAGCGCCGACAGAGTCTCTTCACCCCTCCACTTT
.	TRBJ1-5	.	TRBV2	CASIGRDGNQPQHF	TGTGCCAGCATTGGCAGGGATGGCAATCAGCCCCAGCATTTT
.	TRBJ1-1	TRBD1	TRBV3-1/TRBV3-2	CASSPWTGRETEAFF	TGTGCCAGCAGCCCCTGGACAGGAAGAGAAACTGAAGCTTTCTTT
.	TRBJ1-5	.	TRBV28	CASSPAIAARKIDQPQHF	TGTGCCAGCAGTCCGGCCATCGCCGCCAGAAAAATTGATCAGCCCCAGCATTTT
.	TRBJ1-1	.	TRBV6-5	CASSYRADTEAFF	TGTGCCAGCAGTTATCGGGCGGACACTGAAGCTTTCTTT
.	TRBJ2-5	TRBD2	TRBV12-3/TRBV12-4	CASSFGGEETQYF	TGTGCCAGCAGTTTTGGGGGGGAAGAGACCCAGTACTTC
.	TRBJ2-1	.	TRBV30	CAWTDFYNEQFF	TGTGCCTGGACGGACTTTTACAATGAGCAGTTCTTC
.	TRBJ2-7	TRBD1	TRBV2	CASSGQGAPHEQYF	TGTGCCAGCAGCGGTCAGGGGGCTCCCCACGAGCAGTACTTC
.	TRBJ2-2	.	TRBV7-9	CASSSSNTGELFF	TGTGCCAGCAGCTCTTCTAACACCGGGGAGCTGTTTTTT
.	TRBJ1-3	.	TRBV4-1	CASSQGAGRFSGNTIYF	TGCGCCAGCAGCCAAGGCGCTGGACGGTTCTCTGGAAACACCATATATTTT
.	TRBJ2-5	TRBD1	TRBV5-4	CASSPGQGTQETQYF	TGTGCCAGCAGCCCGGGACAGGGGACTCAAGAGACCCAGTACTTC
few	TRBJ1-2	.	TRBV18	CASSPTFWDYGYTF	TGTGCCAGCTCACCGACGTTTTGGGACTATGGCTACACCTTC
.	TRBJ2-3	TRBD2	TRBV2	CASTVSGRLGDTQYF	TGTGCCAGTACAGTTAGCGGGAGACTTGGAGATACGCAGTATTTT